The sequence of this T cell receptor (beta chain) was determined in a study of blood T cell repertoires in COVID-19. Only in-frame clones appear in the TCRdb table, and some are missing; sequencing was by immunoSEQ multiplex PCR. This table has fewer than 250,000 clones, more than 85% appearing once. This TCR was recovered from a woman aged 40 to 50 in a cohort exposed to, infected with or recovered from COVID-19 (not recorded which). Input material: PBMCs or T cells enriched from blood (not recorded which).

In DNA form, the CDR3 reads TGTGCCAGCAGTTTATATCAGGGGGCCGGCACCGGGGAGCTGTTTTTT. Its translation: CASSLYQGAGTGELFF. The chain is built from TRBV2 and TRBJ2-2, with 8 bases lining up with TRBD1. The germline CDR1 and CDR2 sequences are SNHLY and FYNNEI. The CDR3 is made up of 16 amino acids. Trimming cost V 5 bases and J 4 bases; bases outside gene matches: 9. Filled out from reference TRBV2 and TRBJ2-2, the complete variable domain reads EPEVTQTPSHQVTQMGQEVILRCVPISNHLYFYWYRQILGQKVEFLVSFYNNEISEKSEIFDDQFSVERPDGSNFTLKIRSTKLEDSAMYFCASSLYQGAGTGELFFGEGSRLTVL.